What follows is one T cell receptor beta chain and its context. This study enrolled people aged about 18 to 100 from around 26 US geographic areas. Donors of Cohort 3 who recovered were those that had two negative PCRs, clearance, or symptom resolution. This specimen belongs to a study of blood T cell repertoires in COVID-19. Using immunoSEQ multiplex PCR, the repertoire was profiled, and TCRdb retains in-frame clones only, with some absent. The sample includes some 150,000 clones, about three quarters seen only once; the top ten take just under 3%. From germline, CDR1 is SGHRS and CDR2 YFSETQ. V was pared by 4 bases and J by 8 bases, with 21 bases of the junction left unmatched. CDR3 length equals 19 residues.

The clonotype originates from a woman aged 45 to 65 who had recovered from COVID-19. J is TRBJ1-6 and V is TRBV5-1; 7 positions match TRBD1. The sequencing input was PBMCs or T cells enriched from blood (not recorded which). This CDR3 reads CASSPLGPPRQGQYSPLHF. In DNA form, the CDR3 reads TGCGCCAGCAGCCCACTTGGACCACCACGACAGGGCCAATATTCACCCCTCCACTTT.